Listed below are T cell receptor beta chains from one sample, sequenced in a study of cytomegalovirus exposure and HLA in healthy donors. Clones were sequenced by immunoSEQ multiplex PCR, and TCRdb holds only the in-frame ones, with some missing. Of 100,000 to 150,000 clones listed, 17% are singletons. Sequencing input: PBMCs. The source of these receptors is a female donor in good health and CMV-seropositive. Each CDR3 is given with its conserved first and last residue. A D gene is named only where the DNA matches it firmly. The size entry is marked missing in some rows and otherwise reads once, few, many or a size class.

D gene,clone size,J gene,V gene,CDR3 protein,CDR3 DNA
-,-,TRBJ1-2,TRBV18,CASSLATVPNYGYTF,TGTGCCAGCTCACTCGCGACAGTTCCTAACTATGGCTACACCTTC
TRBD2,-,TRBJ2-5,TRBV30,CAWSGTSVETQYF,TGTGCCTGGAGTGGGACTAGTGTCGAGACCCAGTACTTC
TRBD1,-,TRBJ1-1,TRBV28,CASGTENTEAFF,TGTGCCAGCGGGACAGAGAACACTGAAGCTTTCTTT
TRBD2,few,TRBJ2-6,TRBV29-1,CSVELAGASSGANVLTF,TGCAGCGTTGAACTAGCGGGAGCCTCCTCTGGGGCCAACGTCCTGACTTTC
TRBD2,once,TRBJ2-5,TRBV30,CAWSVGSGGAPQYF,TGTGCCTGGAGTGTAGGGAGCGGGGGGGCCCCCCAGTACTTC
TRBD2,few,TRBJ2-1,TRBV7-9,CASSLSGLAGSEQFF,TGTGCCAGCAGCTTATCAGGACTAGCGGGAAGTGAGCAGTTCTTC
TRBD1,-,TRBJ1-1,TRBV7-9,CASSPQGTMNTEAFF,TGTGCCAGCAGCCCACAGGGGACCATGAACACTGAAGCTTTCTTT
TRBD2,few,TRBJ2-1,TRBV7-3,CASSLTLAGDAEQFF,TGTGCCAGCAGCTTAACCCTAGCGGGAGACGCTGAGCAGTTCTTC
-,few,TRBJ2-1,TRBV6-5,CASSYSSPNNEQFF,TGTGCCAGCAGTTACTCGTCCCCCAACAATGAGCAGTTCTTC
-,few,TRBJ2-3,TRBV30,CASTRAEGDTQYF,TGTGCCTCAACGCGGGCGGAGGGCGATACGCAGTATTTT
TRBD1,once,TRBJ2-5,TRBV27,CASSFGTGGMRGETQYF,TGTGCCAGCAGTTTCGGAACAGGGGGGATGAGGGGAGAGACCCAGTACTTC
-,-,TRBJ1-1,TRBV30,CAWSVGGDTEAFF,TGTGCCTGGAGTGTGGGGGGGGACACTGAAGCTTTCTTT
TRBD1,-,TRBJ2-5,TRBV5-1,CASGDAGGAETQYF,TGCGCCAGCGGTGACGCAGGGGGCGCAGAGACCCAGTACTTC
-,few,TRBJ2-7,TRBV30,CAWGGPFYEQYF,TGTGCCTGGGGGGGCCCGTTCTACGAGCAGTACTTC
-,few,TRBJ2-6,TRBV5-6,CASSLVLQGWAGANVLTF,TGTGCCAGCAGCTTGGTCCTACAGGGTTGGGCGGGGGCCAACGTCCTGACTTTC
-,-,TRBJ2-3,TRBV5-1,CASSLDRASTDTQYF,TGCGCCAGCAGCTTGGACAGGGCATCGACAGATACGCAGTATTTT
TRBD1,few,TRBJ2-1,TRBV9,CASSAGQGTSYNEQFF,TGTGCCAGCAGCGCAGGACAGGGGACCTCGTACAATGAGCAGTTCTTC
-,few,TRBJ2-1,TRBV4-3,CASSQEAVRSYNEQFF,TGCGCCAGCAGCCAGGAAGCGGTTCGCTCCTACAATGAGCAGTTCTTC
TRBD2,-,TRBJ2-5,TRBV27,CASRRGGAETQYF,TGTGCCAGCCGCCGGGGGGGGGCGGAGACCCAGTACTTC
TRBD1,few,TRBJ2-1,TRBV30,CAWSVVGTGYNEQFF,TGTGCCTGGAGTGTGGTGGGGACAGGATACAATGAGCAGTTCTTC
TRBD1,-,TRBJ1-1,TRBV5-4,CASSLRDRGDTEAFF,TGTGCCAGCAGCCTCCGGGACAGGGGGGATACTGAAGCTTTCTTT
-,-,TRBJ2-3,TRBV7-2,CASSSGSITDTQYF,TGTGCCAGCAGCTCCGGGAGTATTACAGATACGCAGTATTTT
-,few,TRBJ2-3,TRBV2,CARRTSTDTQYF,TGTGCCAGAAGGACTAGCACAGATACGCAGTATTTT
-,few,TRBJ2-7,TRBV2,CASSGDSWRAYEQYF,TGTGCCAGCAGTGGGGACAGTTGGAGGGCCTACGAGCAGTACTTC
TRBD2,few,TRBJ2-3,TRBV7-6,CASSLANGGGADTQYF,TGTGCCAGCAGCTTAGCGAATGGCGGGGGAGCAGATACGCAGTATTTT
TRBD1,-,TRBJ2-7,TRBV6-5,CASSYADRDEQYF,TGTGCCAGCAGTTACGCGGACAGGGACGAGCAGTACTTC
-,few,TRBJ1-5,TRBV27,CASSLRVGNQPQHF,TGTGCCAGCAGTTTAAGAGTTGGCAATCAGCCCCAGCATTTT
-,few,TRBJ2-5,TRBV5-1,CASSLTIHQETQYF,TGCGCCAGCAGCTTGACTATTCACCAAGAGACCCAGTACTTC
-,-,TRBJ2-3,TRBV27,CASSFLGGRGDTQYF,TGTGCCAGCAGTTTTCTTGGAGGGCGGGGAGATACGCAGTATTTT
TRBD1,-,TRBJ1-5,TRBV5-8,CASSSTGGWQPQHF,TGTGCCAGCAGCTCAACAGGGGGCTGGCAGCCCCAGCATTTT
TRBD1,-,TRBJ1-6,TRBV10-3,CAISQDRGESPLHF,TGTGCCATCAGTCAGGACAGGGGAGAGTCACCCCTCCACTTT
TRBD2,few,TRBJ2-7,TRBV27,CASSRSGVGGVHEQYF,TGTGCCAGCAGCCGGTCCGGTGTGGGAGGGGTACACGAGCAGTACTTC
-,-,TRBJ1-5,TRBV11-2,CASSLGGPNQPQHF,TGTGCCAGCAGCTTGGGTGGGCCGAATCAGCCCCAGCATTTT
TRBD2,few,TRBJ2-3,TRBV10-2,CASRVSSSGGADTQYF,TGCGCCAGCAGGGTCTCGTCTAGCGGGGGCGCAGATACGCAGTATTTT
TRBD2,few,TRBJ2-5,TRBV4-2,CASSPRAGGPWETQYF,TGTGCCAGCAGCCCGAGGGCGGGAGGGCCTTGGGAGACCCAGTACTTC
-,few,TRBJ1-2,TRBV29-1,CSVEVPGIYGYTF,TGCAGCGTTGAAGTCCCAGGAATCTATGGCTACACCTTC
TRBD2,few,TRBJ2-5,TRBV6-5,CASRKRGGYQETQYF,TGTGCCAGCAGAAAGCGGGGGGGGTACCAAGAGACCCAGTACTTC
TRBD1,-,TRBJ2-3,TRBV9,CASSVDRGAADTQYF,TGTGCCAGCAGTGTGGACAGGGGAGCAGCAGATACGCAGTATTTT
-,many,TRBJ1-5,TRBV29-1,CSARDNFNQPQHF,TGCAGCGCCCGGGACAATTTCAATCAGCCCCAGCATTTT
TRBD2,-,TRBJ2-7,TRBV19,CASTSSSTSGSYEQYF,TGTGCCAGTACCAGCTCATCCACTAGCGGGAGCTACGAGCAGTACTTC
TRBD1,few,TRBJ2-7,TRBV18,CASSPPRDRSSYEQYF,TGTGCCAGCTCACCACCGCGGGACAGGAGCTCCTACGAGCAGTACTTC
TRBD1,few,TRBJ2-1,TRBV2,CASRPGTGQFF,TGTGCCAGCAGGCCCGGGACAGGGCAGTTCTTC
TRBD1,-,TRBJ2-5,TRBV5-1,CASRVTGTGAETQYF,TGCGCCAGCAGGGTTACCGGGACAGGGGCGGAGACCCAGTACTTC
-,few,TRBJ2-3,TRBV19,CASSPARGWGSTDTQYF,TGTGCCAGTAGTCCAGCTAGGGGGTGGGGGAGCACAGATACGCAGTATTTT
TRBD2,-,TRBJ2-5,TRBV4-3,CASSQMARGGRETQYF,TGCGCCAGCAGCCAAATGGCCCGGGGGGGCCGGGAGACCCAGTACTTC
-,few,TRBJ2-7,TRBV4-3,CASSQDASEYYEQYF,TGCGCCAGCAGCCAAGATGCCAGCGAGTACTACGAGCAGTACTTC
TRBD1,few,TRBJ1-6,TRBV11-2,CASSRDRVVSPLHF,TGTGCCAGCAGCAGAGACAGGGTAGTATCACCCCTCCACTTT